These 27 T cell receptor beta chains were all obtained from the same sample, sequenced in a study of regulatory T cells in long-lasting Graves disease. As for time point: newly diagnosed GD, antithyroid drugs for less than 3 months. Scientists built the TCR library using RNA that was extracted from PBMCs. Arm-PCR of CDR3 regions and iRepertoire HTBI primers were used to build TCR beta libraries. TCRdb reprocessed the multiplex PCR reads with MiXCR, giving one entry per CDR3 protein. The profile covers roughly 560,000 distinct CDR3 sequences, with approximately 12% appearing a single time and around 9.3% taken by the ten largest. These same records also appear under a second study, on T cells in Graves' hyperthyroidism and ophthalmopathy.

The specimen was peripheral blood mononuclear cells (PBMCs), collected at new diagnosis, from a patient treated with antithyroid drugs. The receptors were gathered from a woman aged 25 to 39 with Graves disease.

This clonotype was counted only a few times. This chain joins TRBV11-2 and TRBJ1-2, with 7 bases fitting TRBD1. From germline, CDR1 is SGHAT and CDR2 FQNNGV. The V segment lost 3 bases and the J segment 0 bases; nucleotides outside the gene matches: 10. This CDR3 region has 17 residues. The CDR3 coding sequence is TGTGCCAGCAGCTTTGGAGAAAGGGACAGCGCTAACTATGGCTACACCTTC. Its protein product is CASSFGERDSANYGYTF.

This clonotype was seen repeatedly, ten times or more. The chain carries TRBV6-2 or TRBV6-3 and TRBJ2-7; possibly TRBD2 for D (6 bases). The germline V gene encodes CDR1 MNHEY and CDR2 SVGEGT. The V and J ends lost 8 bases and 7 bases respectively, with 15 bases between them. The CDR3 consists of 12 residues. The CDR3 here is CASWDSTREQYF. The CDR3, as DNA: TGTGCCAGCTGGGACTCCACCCGGGAGCAGTACTTC.

This clonotype has more than one count but fewer than ten. This chain links TRBV6-2 or TRBV6-3 with TRBJ2-1, with 8 bases that match TRBD2. J lost 7 bases, V lost 5 bases, and 10 bases had no gene match. Germline loops: CDR1 MNHEY, CDR2 SVGEGT. This CDR3 region has 15 residues. The CDR3 DNA follows: TGTGCCAGCAGTACCGGGAGGGCCGGGGGGAATGAGCAGTTCTTC. Protein sequence: CASSTGRAGGNEQFF.

This clonotype was detected a few times. The J gene is TRBJ1-2, the V gene TRBV20-1; D is unresolved. CDR1 and CDR2 (germline): DFQATT, SNEGSKA (reference sequence). V lost 0 bases and J lost 2, with 4 bases in between. The CDR3 contains 12 residues. CDR3 in amino acids: CSAREINYGYTF. The DNA of the CDR3 is TGCAGTGCTAGAGAGATAAACTATGGCTACACCTTC.

The J gene is TRBJ1-2, the V gene TRBV12-3 or TRBV12-4, with 10 bases matching TRBD1. V dropped 7 bases and J dropped 4; count of bases not matched to a gene: 9. The CDR3 is 15 residues long. CDR3 nucleotides: TGTGCCAGCACCAGTCGACAGGGGGCCGTCTATGGCTACACCTTC. It yields the protein CASTSRQGAVYGYTF.

In its sample, this clonotype was seen many times. This chain connects TRBV3-1 to TRBJ2-7, with TRBD1 as a possible D gene (5 bases). Germline V gene data show CDR1 as LGHDT and CDR2 as YNNKEL (reference sequence). The CDR3 has 13 residues. Trimming pared 6 bases from V and 1 base from J, leaving 10 bases between. This CDR3 is CASRQGSSYEQYF. The CDR3 bases are TGTGCCAGCAGGCAGGGTTCTTCCTACGAGCAGTACTTC.

This clonotype was seen at least ten times. V gene TRBV19 combines with J gene TRBJ2-2, with D hard to call. V was clipped by 0 bases and J by 12 bases, with 11 bases between them. The CDR3 has 13 amino acids. Germline CDR1 reads LNHDA; CDR2 reads SQIVND (reference sequence). The CDR3 spells CASSIDRLTKLFF. CDR3 in DNA: TGTGCCAGTAGTATAGACCGCTTGACGAAGCTGTTTTTT.

The table lists this clonotype with many counts. The V and J genes are TRBV13 and TRBJ1-1, with 7 bases identical to TRBD1. Germline V gene sequence: CDR1 PRHDT, CDR2 FYEKMQ (reference sequence). The CDR3 runs to 15 residues. J lost 3 bases, V lost 2 bases, and 6 bases had no gene match. CDR3 DNA sequence: TGTGCCAGCAGCTTACGAGGGGGCGGGGACACTGAAGCTTTCTTT. Protein: CASSLRGGGDTEAFF.

DNA of the CDR3: TGTGCCAGCAACTCCTTGGGGCTCCTCACAGATACGCAGTATTTT. It yields the protein CASNSLGLLTDTQYF. The chain has TRBV9 and TRBJ2-3; D perhaps matches TRBD1 (5 bases). The CDR3 runs to 15 residues. V was cut by 6 bases and J by 2 bases, with 16 bases left in between. The germline CDR1 and CDR2 sequences are SGDLS and YYNGEE. Complete variable domain (other parts from reference TRBV9 and TRBJ2-3): DSGVTQTPKHLITATGQRVTLRCSPRSGDLSVYWYQQSLDQGLQFLIQYYNGEERAKGNILERFSAQQFPDLHSELNLSSLELGDSALYFCASNSLGLLTDTQYFGPGTRLTVL.

CDR3 loop: CASNPGLRVRVPNQPQHF. The DNA of the CDR3 is TGTGCCAGTAATCCTGGTCTCAGGGTCCGGGTCCCCAATCAGCCCCAGCATTTT. The gene calls are TRBV19 and TRBJ1-5, with D perhaps TRBD1 (5 bases). Germline CDR1 LNHDA, CDR2 SQIVND (reference sequence). V dropped 7 bases and J dropped 3 bases, with 25 bases sitting between them. This CDR3 is built from 18 residues.

Points on this clonotype: A read error may explain this, as a much larger clone is one base away. The V gene is TRBV19, the J gene TRBJ2-1; 7 bases line up with TRBD2. This CDR3 is 15 amino acids long. The germline V gene encodes CDR1 LNHDA and CDR2 SQIVND (reference sequence). The CDR3, as DNA: TGTGCCATTAGTATCCTCCCTAGCGGTGACAATGAGCAGTTCTTC. Translated, it gives CAISILPSGDNEQFF.

The CDR3 is CSVEDRGPGGELFF. For the CDR3, the DNA is TGCAGCGTTGAAGACAGGGGGCCGGGCGGGGAGCTGTTTTTT. This sequence joins TRBV29-1 and TRBJ2-2; 8 bases fit TRBD1. Germline V gene lookup returns CDR1 SQVTM and CDR2 ANQGSEA. Germline trimming cut 0 bases from V and 7 bases from J; bases unmatched to any gene: 4. The CDR3 totals 14 residues.

This clonotype was seen repeatedly, ten times or more. This rearrangement joins TRBV30 to TRBJ2-1, with TRBD2 identical over 9 bases. Germline loops: CDR1 GTSNPN, CDR2 SVGIG (reference sequence). Germline trimming cut 2 bases from V and 4 bases from J; bases unmatched to any gene: 9. The CDR3 extends over 16 amino acids. This CDR3 reads CAWSPLAGALYNEQFF. CDR3 nucleotides: TGTGCCTGGAGTCCCTTAGCGGGAGCGTTATACAATGAGCAGTTCTTC.

This clonotype has more than one count but fewer than ten. The chain employs TRBV20-1 and TRBJ1-1, with D unclear. The CDR3 has 11 residues. Germline V CDR1 and CDR2: DFQATT, SNEGSKA (reference sequence). The V end was cut by 1 base, the J end by 11 bases, with 11 bases between. In nucleotides, the CDR3 is TGCAGTGCTAGAGGGCCCCCGGGGGCTTTCTTT. This gives the protein CSARGPPGAFF.

The rearrangement links TRBV27 to TRBJ2-7; D is unclear. The CDR3 is made up of 15 amino acids. Germline V gene lookup returns CDR1 MNHEY and CDR2 SMNVEV (reference sequence). Trimming took 5 bases from V and 1 from J, leaving 15 bases between them. CDR3 protein: CASSPGWVPSYEQYF. CDR3 in DNA: TGTGCCAGCAGTCCCGGATGGGTCCCATCCTACGAGCAGTACTTC.

This clonotype was recorded at least ten times. The chain employs TRBV7-6 and TRBJ2-7; no firm D call. The V and J ends lost 0 bases and 4 bases respectively, with 7 bases between them. Germline V gene lookup returns CDR1 SGHVS and CDR2 FNYEAQ. The CDR3 has 13 residues. CDR3 sequence: CASSLALDYEQYF. In DNA, the CDR3 is TGTGCCAGCAGCTTAGCGCTGGATTACGAGCAGTACTTC.

The rearrangement joins TRBV20-1 to TRBJ1-1; D gene uncertain. This CDR3 has 17 residues. From germline, CDR1 is DFQATT and CDR2 SNEGSKA (reference sequence). V was trimmed by 0 bases and J by 1 base, leaving 18 bases between them. The CDR3 is CSARDGLRWKSNTEAFF. CDR3 bases: TGCAGTGCTAGAGATGGTTTACGGTGGAAGTCGAACACTGAAGCTTTCTTT.

This clonotype has a count of ten or more. The chain uses TRBV28 and TRBJ1-1; D might be TRBD1 (5 bases). Germline CDR1 and CDR2: MDHEN and SYDVKM. The germline V and J ends were trimmed by 2 bases and 11 bases, with 18 bases remaining between them. The CDR3 runs to 14 residues. CDR3 sequence: CASSLSGHRLGAFF. The DNA of the CDR3 is TGTGCCAGCAGTTTAAGCGGACACCGGCTGGGCGCTTTCTTT.

The chain has TRBV19 and TRBJ2-1, with 16 positions matching TRBD2. This CDR3 is built from 20 residues. Looked up from germline, CDR1 is LNHDA and CDR2 is SQIVND (reference sequence). V gave up 2 bases and J gave up 4 bases; unmatched junction bases: 11. The CDR3 bases are TGTGCCAGTAGTATACAAGGGACTAGCGGGAGGGCCTTTTTTTACAATGAGCAGTTCTTC. The encoded protein is CASSIQGTSGRAFFYNEQFF.

This chain joins TRBV28 and TRBJ2-2; D possibly corresponds to TRBD2 (5 bases). Germline CDR1 is MDHEN and CDR2 is SYDVKM. Trimming shortened V by 7 bases and J by 3 bases, and 15 bases separated the two germline ends. The CDR3 consists of 15 residues. The CDR3 DNA sequence: TGTGCCAGCACTAGCTCCCTACGGGACACCGGGGAGCTGTTTTTT. This sequence encodes CASTSSLRDTGELFF.

This clonotype occurred many times. The chain carries TRBV28 and TRBJ2-2, with D perhaps matching TRBD1 or TRBD2 (6 bases each). CDR1 and CDR2 (germline): MDHEN, SYDVKM. There are 15 residues in the CDR3. Trimming stripped 6 bases from V and 4 bases from J, with 15 bases between. CDR3 DNA sequence: TGTGCCAGCAGGATAGGAGGGGGAGGCACCGGGGAGCTGTTTTTT. Translated, it gives CASRIGGGGTGELFF.

V usage is TRBV19 and J usage is TRBJ2-7; TRBD1 or TRBD2 may be the D gene (5 bases each). V lost 6 bases to trimming and J lost 4 bases, with 19 bases between them. The germline V gene encodes CDR1 LNHDA and CDR2 SQIVND (reference sequence). The CDR3 covers 15 residues. CDR3 in amino acids: CASSLRDGLPYEQYF. The CDR3 DNA follows: TGTGCCAGTAGCCTCCGGGACGGCCTCCCATACGAGCAGTACTTC.

This clonotype was seen many times. This rearrangement joins TRBV28 to TRBJ1-4; 7 bases fit TRBD1. The junction had 5 bases not matched to a gene; V was cut back by 8 bases and J by 8 bases. Germline V gives CDR1 MDHEN, CDR2 SYDVKM. The CDR3 has 12 residues. The CDR3 loop reads CASRGQKEKLFF. CDR3 in DNA: TGTGCCAGCCGGGGACAGAAGGAAAAACTGTTTTTT.

In regard to this clonotype: One junction end does not reproduce the germline sequence, and a read error may be involved. The chain combines TRBV20-1 with TRBJ2-3, with D hard to call. The V gene's germline CDR1 is DFQATT and CDR2 SNEGSKA (reference sequence). CDR3 length equals 15 residues. The CDR3 bases are TGCAGTGCTAGGCCACTCTGGCTAGAAACAGATATGCAGTATTTT. This gives the protein CSARPLWLETDMQYF.

This clonotype was found many times. V usage is TRBV15 and J usage is TRBJ2-5, with TRBD1 matching over 9 bases. Germline V gives CDR1 LNHNV, CDR2 YYDKDF (reference sequence). This CDR3 spans 14 amino acids. The V segment lost 2 bases and the J segment 5 bases; nucleotides outside the gene matches: 3. The CDR3 sequence: CATSRRQGGETQYF. The CDR3 DNA is TGTGCCACCAGCAGACGACAGGGGGGTGAGACCCAGTACTTC.

This clonotype was detected ten times or more. The J gene is TRBJ1-6, the V gene TRBV6-2 or TRBV6-3; D ambiguous. The CDR3 totals 16 residues. V gave up 0 bases and J gave up 14 bases, with 20 bases separating them. Germline V lookup: CDR1 MNHEY, CDR2 SVGEGT. Written as DNA, the CDR3 is TGTGCCAGCAGTTACTCGTCGTCTGGGTCCATTTTCGCCCTCCACTTT. Its protein is CASSYSSSGSIFALHF.

This chain links TRBV2 with TRBJ2-3; D possibly corresponds to TRBD2 (5 bases). CDR1 is SNHLY, CDR2 FYNNEI, per germline. CDR3 size: 16 residues. V gave up 0 bases and J gave up 1 base, with 11 bases separating them. CDR3 in DNA: TGTGCCAGCAGTGAAGCGCTACTAGGAGGCACAGATACGCAGTATTTT. Amino acid sequence: CASSEALLGGTDTQYF.